These 11 T cell receptor beta chains share one sample of origin, sequenced in a study of blood T cell repertoires in COVID-19. Measured with immunoSEQ multiplex PCR; TCRdb has only the in-frame clones, and not every one. The data contain 80,000 or so clones, about 85% of them singletons. The sample was peripheral blood. All receptors come from a human donor in a cohort sampled during active COVID-19.

The genes are TRBV20-1 and TRBJ1-1; TRBD1 agrees at 7 bases. The CDR3 covers 12 residues. Looked up from germline, CDR1 is DFQATT and CDR2 is SNEGSKA (reference sequence). V shed 3 bases, J shed 4 bases, and the junction held 2 bases outside the gene matches. The CDR3 here is CSASDRATEAFF. For the CDR3, the DNA is TGCAGTGCTAGTGACAGGGCCACTGAAGCTTTCTTT.

The chain employs TRBV7-9 and TRBJ2-5, with 9 bases aligning to TRBD2. Unmatched junction bases numbered 12, after V lost 5 bases and J lost 5 bases. Germline loops: CDR1 SEHNR, CDR2 FQNEAQ (reference sequence). This CDR3 contains 16 residues. DNA for the CDR3: TGTGCCAGCAGCGCTCCGGGGCGGGGGGGCCAGGAGACCCAGTACTTC. Its translation: CASSAPGRGGQETQYF.

The rearrangement uses TRBV2 and TRBJ1-5, with D possibly TRBD1 on 5 matching bases. V was trimmed by 1 base and J by 5 bases, leaving 6 bases between them. This CDR3 region has 13 residues. The germline V gene encodes CDR1 SNHLY and CDR2 FYNNEI. The CDR3 protein is CASSEGQYQPQHF. CDR3 in DNA: TGTGCCAGCAGTGAAGGACAGTATCAGCCCCAGCATTTT.

The J gene is TRBJ2-7, the V gene TRBV28; D is perhaps TRBD1 (6 bases). Trimming took off 5 bases at V and 4 bases at J, with 18 bases between the two ends. Germline V CDR1 and CDR2: MDHEN, SYDVKM. There are 15 residues in the CDR3. The CDR3: CASSDPGTSSYEQYF. The CDR3 nucleotides are TGTGCCAGCAGTGATCCCGGGACAAGCTCGTACGAGCAGTACTTC.

The chain recombines TRBV7-9 with TRBJ1-4, with no clear D. Trimming cost V 5 bases and J 4 bases, with 11 bases left between them. The CDR3 sequence is 14 residues long. The germline gives CDR1 SEHNR, CDR2 FQNEAQ (reference sequence). The CDR3 bases are TGTGCCAGCAGCGGGTCTAGTGGTAATGAAAAACTGTTTTTT. Translated: CASSGSSGNEKLFF.

The CDR3: CASSLAHRGKNTEAFF. In DNA form, the CDR3 reads TGTGCCAGCAGCTTAGCACACAGGGGTAAGAACACTGAAGCTTTCTTT. The J gene is TRBJ1-1, the V gene TRBV7-9, with 7 nucleotides matching TRBD1. The CDR3 length is 16 residues. Germline V CDR1 and CDR2: SEHNR, FQNEAQ (reference sequence). J lost 1 base, V lost 0 bases, and 5 bases had no gene match. Looking up the rest from reference TRBV7-9 and TRBJ1-1 gives the full variable domain: DTGVSQNPRHKITKRGQNVTFRCDPISEHNRLYWYRQTLGQGPEFLTYFQNEAQLEKSRLLSDRFSAERPKGSFSTLEIQRTEQGDSAMYLCASSLAHRGKNTEAFFGQGTRLTVV.

The chain links TRBV7-3 to TRBJ2-7; a possible D gene is TRBD1 (5 bases). V shed 4 bases and J shed 2 bases, with 18 bases lying between them. In germline, CDR1 is SGHTA, CDR2 FQGTGA. The CDR3 consists of 16 residues. The CDR3 coding sequence is TGTGCCAGCAGCTCCCCCAGTGGGGCCTTTACCTACGAGCAGTACTTC. Translated: CASSSPSGAFTYEQYF. Variable domain in full (rest from reference TRBV7-3 and TRBJ2-7): GAGVSQTPSNKVTEKGKYVELRCDPISGHTALYWYRQSLGQGPEFLIYFQGTGAADDSGLPNDRFFAVRPEGSVSTLKIQRTERGDSAVYLCASSSPSGAFTYEQYFGPGTRLTVT.

This rearrangement joins TRBV28 to TRBJ1-4; a possible D gene is TRBD1 (5 bases). The germline gives CDR1 MDHEN, CDR2 SYDVKM. V lost 6 bases and J lost 8, with 10 bases in between. The CDR3 totals 12 residues. CDR3 in amino acids: CASSSGGEKLFF. The CDR3 nucleotides are TGTGCCAGCAGCTCCGGGGGGGAAAAACTGTTTTTT.

The chain is built from TRBV12-3 or TRBV12-4 and TRBJ1-5; 9 positions agree with TRBD1. The trim removed 4 bases at V and 5 bases at J, leaving 0 bases unmatched. The CDR3 totals 13 residues. The CDR3 sequence is CASSWTGDQPQHF. The CDR3 coding sequence is TGTGCCAGCAGTTGGACAGGGGATCAGCCCCAGCATTTT.

The chain combines TRBV20-1 with TRBJ2-7; D not resolved. In germline, CDR1 is DFQATT, CDR2 SNEGSKA (reference sequence). This CDR3 contains 11 residues. V dropped 6 bases and J dropped 2 bases, with 8 bases sitting between them. CDR3 sequence: CSAVTAYEQYF. The CDR3 DNA follows: TGCAGTGCCGTCACGGCCTACGAGCAGTACTTC.

The rearrangement links TRBV5-1 to TRBJ2-2; TRBD2 aligns across 10 bases. The V gene's germline CDR1 is SGHRS and CDR2 YFSETQ. The junction had 3 bases not matched to a gene; V was cut back by 0 bases and J by 4 bases. The CDR3 runs to 16 residues. CDR3 coding DNA: TGCGCCAGCAGCTTGGTAGCGGGGGGCACCACCGGGGAGCTGTTTTTT. This gives the protein CASSLVAGGTTGELFF.